The 8 T cell receptor beta chains below all came from one sample that was sequenced in a study of cytomegalovirus exposure and HLA in healthy donors. Primers included in the PCR were 60 Vbeta and 13 Jbeta primers. TCRdb keeps only in-frame clones here, not all; method: immunoSEQ multiplex PCR. The sample yields almost 200,000 clones, roughly three quarters seen once. The sample comprised PBMCs. Receptors originate from a male donor in good health and CMV-seropositive.

The chain employs TRBV5-1 and TRBJ1-1; perhaps TRBD1 as D (5 bases). Trimming left V 2 bases short and J 4 bases short, with 9 bases between. CDR1 SGHRS and CDR2 YFSETQ come from the germline V gene. The CDR3 is 13 amino acids. The CDR3: CASSFSGGTEAFF. DNA for the CDR3: TGCGCCAGCAGCTTCTCCGGGGGCACTGAAGCTTTCTTT.

This chain links TRBV2 with TRBJ2-5; 11 bases fit TRBD2. The J call may be faulty, since TRBJ2-7 better matches the DNA end. Per germline, CDR1 SNHLY and CDR2 FYNNEI. This CDR3 is built from 14 residues. The CDR3 region is CASSDTSGSYEQYF. CDR3 coding DNA: TGTGCCAGCAGTGATACTAGCGGGAGCTACGAGCAGTACTTC.

CDR3 sequence: CASSQLPGNKETQYF. In DNA form, the CDR3 reads TGCGCCAGCAGCCAACTTCCCGGGAATAAAGAGACCCAGTACTTC. This chain links TRBV4-1 with TRBJ2-5; weak D call: TRBD2 (5 bases). Germline values: CDR1 MGHRA, CDR2 YSYEKL. The V gene lost 2 bases and the J gene lost 3 bases, with 13 bases spanning the gap. There are 15 residues in the CDR3.

The CDR3 reads CAGAGENTGELFF. The CDR3, as DNA: TGTGCCGGAGCGGGGGAGAACACCGGGGAGCTGTTTTTT. The gene calls are TRBV7-3 and TRBJ2-2; 8 nucleotides agree with TRBD2. V lost 11 bases to trimming and J lost 1 base; unmatched junction nucleotides: 3. Germline V gene lookup returns CDR1 SGHTA and CDR2 FQGTGA. This CDR3 is built from 13 residues.

V usage is TRBV2 and J usage is TRBJ1-5; 10 bases map to TRBD1. This CDR3 is built from 15 residues. With 5 bases clipped from V and 4 bases from J, the junction kept 5 bases outside the gene matches. CDR1 is SNHLY, CDR2 FYNNEI, per germline. The CDR3 nucleotides are TGTGCCAGCAGTCCAGACAGGGGGCCTAATCAGCCCCAGCATTTT. Its protein is CASSPDRGPNQPQHF. Full variable domain (rest looked up from reference TRBV2 and TRBJ1-5): EPEVTQTPSHQVTQMGQEVILRCVPISNHLYFYWYRQILGQKVEFLVSFYNNEISEKSEIFDDQFSVERPDGSNFTLKIRSTKLEDSAMYFCASSPDRGPNQPQHFGDGTRLSIL.

There are a few counts of this clone. The rearrangement joins TRBV21-1 to TRBJ2-1; the table's D call, TRBD1, was not checked against the DNA. TRBV21-1 is a known pseudogene. The length of the CDR3 is 15 residues. The CDR3 loop is CASSNFRGPYNEQFF. The CDR3 DNA sequence: TGTGCCAGCAGCAACTTTAGGGGGCCCTACAATGAGCAGTTCTTC.

The sample holds a few counts of this clone. The chain links TRBV4-1 to TRBJ2-2, with D possibly TRBD1 on 5 matching bases. CDR3 length equals 16 residues. V dropped 0 bases and J dropped 3 bases, with 11 bases sitting between them. CDR1 and CDR2 (germline): MGHRA, YSYEKL. The CDR3 loop reads CASSQERVRDTGELFF. CDR3 DNA sequence: TGCGCCAGCAGCCAAGAACGAGTCAGGGACACCGGGGAGCTGTTTTTT.

This CDR3 is CASSPQGLLAGEGPEQFF. Here the CDR3 DNA reads TGTGCCAGCAGCCCCCAGGGATTACTAGCGGGAGAAGGTCCTGAGCAGTTCTTC. The chain carries TRBV14 and TRBJ2-1; 11 nucleotides match TRBD2. V shed 4 bases, J shed 9 bases, and the junction held 17 bases outside the gene matches. Germline lookup yields CDR1 SGHDN and CDR2 FVKESK. The CDR3 length is 18 residues. The full variable domain, rest sourced from reference TRBV14 and TRBJ2-1, is EAGVTQFPSHSVIEKGQTVTLRCDPISGHDNLYWYRRVMGKEIKFLLHFVKESKQDESGMPNNRFLAERTGGTYSTLKVQPAELEDSGVYFCASSPQGLLAGEGPEQFFGPGTRLTVL.